This is a list of T cell receptor beta chains from one sample in a study of cytomegalovirus exposure and HLA in healthy donors. Here immunoSEQ multiplex PCR was the method, and the copy in TCRdb shows in-frame clones only, minus some. This sample has around 220,000 clones, with more than 60% found just once. Sequenced: PBMCs. All receptors come from a girl aged 2-10 years in good health and CMV-seronegative. CDR3s include the opening cysteine and the closing phenylalanine or tryptophan. The D gene is left open where the match is weak. Rows give clone size only sometimes, using once, few, many, or a class for an expanded clone.

len: 15; d_gene: .; abundance: few; j_gene: TRBJ1-4; v_gene: TRBV19; CDR3nt: TGTGCCAGTAGTATAGTCGGCAGGTATAATGAAAAACTGTTTTTT; CDR3aa: CASSIVGRYNEKLFF
len: 14; d_gene: .; abundance: once; j_gene: TRBJ1-5; v_gene: TRBV19; CDR3nt: TGTGCCAGTAGTTGGGGCAGGGTGAATCAGCCCCAGCATTTT; CDR3aa: CASSWGRVNQPQHF
len: 12; d_gene: .; abundance: .; j_gene: TRBJ1-3; v_gene: TRBV4-1; CDR3nt: TGCGCCAGCAAAGCAGACGGGAACACCATATATTTT; CDR3aa: CASKADGNTIYF
len: 14; d_gene: TRBD2; abundance: once; j_gene: TRBJ2-1; v_gene: TRBV18; CDR3nt: TGTGCCAGCTCACCGAGACTAGCGGGGAATGAGCAGTTCTTC; CDR3aa: CASSPRLAGNEQFF
len: 13; d_gene: .; abundance: .; j_gene: TRBJ1-1; v_gene: TRBV7-9; CDR3nt: TGTGCCAGCAGTCGACAGTTAAACACTGAAGCTTTCTTT; CDR3aa: CASSRQLNTEAFF
len: 15; d_gene: .; abundance: .; j_gene: TRBJ2-2; v_gene: TRBV4-1; CDR3nt: TGCGCCAGCAGCCTACCCGGGACAACCACCGGGGAGCTGTTTTTT; CDR3aa: CASSLPGTTTGELFF
len: 15; d_gene: .; abundance: .; j_gene: TRBJ1-1; v_gene: TRBV5-1; CDR3nt: TGCGCCAGCAGCGGGCGGACAGCCTGGAACACTGAAGCTTTCTTT; CDR3aa: CASSGRTAWNTEAFF
len: 15; d_gene: TRBD1; abundance: .; j_gene: TRBJ1-3; v_gene: TRBV5-1; CDR3nt: TGCGCCAGCAGCCAACAGGGGCCATCTGGAAACACCATATATTTT; CDR3aa: CASSQQGPSGNTIYF
len: 20; d_gene: TRBD2; abundance: .; j_gene: TRBJ2-1; v_gene: TRBV6-1; CDR3nt: TGTGCCAGCAGTGAAGCGCTGGGGTTTGGACTAGCGGGGGCCTACAATGAGCAGTTCTTC; CDR3aa: CASSEALGFGLAGAYNEQFF
len: 15; d_gene: TRBD2; abundance: once; j_gene: TRBJ2-2; v_gene: TRBV11-2; CDR3nt: TGTGCCAGCAGCCCGTGGGGGGGGACCACCGGGGAGCTGTTTTTT; CDR3aa: CASSPWGGTTGELFF
len: 12; d_gene: .; abundance: .; j_gene: TRBJ2-3; v_gene: TRBV5-1; CDR3nt: TGCGCCAGCAGCTTAGACAGTCGTGGCCAGTATTTT; CDR3aa: CASSLDSRGQYF
len: 13; d_gene: .; abundance: .; j_gene: TRBJ2-7; v_gene: TRBV15; CDR3nt: TGTGCCACCAGCAGGTTCAGGGCCTACGAGCAGTACTTC; CDR3aa: CATSRFRAYEQYF
len: 13; d_gene: TRBD2; abundance: .; j_gene: TRBJ2-7; v_gene: TRBV7-9; CDR3nt: TGTGCCAGCAGCTTGGGGACTAGCCACGAGCAGTACTTC; CDR3aa: CASSLGTSHEQYF
len: 15; d_gene: TRBD1; abundance: .; j_gene: TRBJ1-5; v_gene: TRBV9; CDR3nt: TGTGCCAGCAGCGCGGGGACAGGGGGCAATCAGCCCCAGCATTTT; CDR3aa: CASSAGTGGNQPQHF
len: 15; d_gene: TRBD1; abundance: .; j_gene: TRBJ2-1; v_gene: TRBV6-5; CDR3nt: TGTGCCAGCAGGACCGGGACAGGGTATTACAATGAGCAGTTCTTC; CDR3aa: CASRTGTGYYNEQFF
len: 13; d_gene: .; abundance: .; j_gene: TRBJ2-4; v_gene: TRBV18; CDR3nt: TGTGCCAGCTCACCACGAGGTGAAAACATTCAGTACTTC; CDR3aa: CASSPRGENIQYF
len: 18; d_gene: TRBD2; abundance: .; j_gene: TRBJ2-2; v_gene: TRBV7-9; CDR3nt: TGTGCCAGCAGCTTAGTTTCCCTAGCGGGTGCGAACACCGGGGAGCTGTTTTTT; CDR3aa: CASSLVSLAGANTGELFF
len: 15; d_gene: .; abundance: .; j_gene: TRBJ1-1; v_gene: TRBV6-5; CDR3nt: TGTGCCAGCAGCGCACAGGGAGAGGGAGACACTGAAGCTTTCTTT; CDR3aa: CASSAQGEGDTEAFF
len: 18; d_gene: .; abundance: .; j_gene: TRBJ1-1; v_gene: TRBV5-4; CDR3nt: TGTGCCAGCAGCTTGACGGGGACACTTTATGGAAGAGACACTGAAGCTTTCTTT; CDR3aa: CASSLTGTLYGRDTEAFF
len: 16; d_gene: TRBD1; abundance: once; j_gene: TRBJ2-1; v_gene: TRBV4-1; CDR3nt: TGCGCCAGCAGCCAAGCGGACAGGGGGTCCTACAATGAGCAGTTCTTC; CDR3aa: CASSQADRGSYNEQFF
len: 15; d_gene: TRBD2; abundance: .; j_gene: TRBJ2-7; v_gene: TRBV18; CDR3nt: TGTGCCAGCTCACCACGGGGCGGGAGCTCCTACGAGCAGTACTTC; CDR3aa: CASSPRGGSSYEQYF
len: 16; d_gene: TRBD1; abundance: .; j_gene: TRBJ1-1; v_gene: TRBV7-6; CDR3nt: TGTGCCAGCAGCGGCAAGCGTGGGACAGCCAACACTGAAGCTTTCTTT; CDR3aa: CASSGKRGTANTEAFF
len: 13; d_gene: .; abundance: .; j_gene: TRBJ1-2; v_gene: TRBV13; CDR3nt: TGTGCCAGCAGCCAAGAAGGGGTCGATGGCTACACCTTC; CDR3aa: CASSQEGVDGYTF
len: 15; d_gene: .; abundance: .; j_gene: TRBJ2-7; v_gene: TRBV9; CDR3nt: TGTGCCAGCAGCGTAGAGGGAGGCCGCTCCTACGAGCAGTACTTC; CDR3aa: CASSVEGGRSYEQYF
len: 15; d_gene: TRBD2; abundance: .; j_gene: TRBJ2-1; v_gene: TRBV7-9; CDR3nt: TGTGCCAGCAGCCCCAAGGGACTAGCGGGGAATGAGCAGTTCTTC; CDR3aa: CASSPKGLAGNEQFF
len: 14; d_gene: .; abundance: .; j_gene: TRBJ2-5; v_gene: TRBV5-4; CDR3nt: TGTGCCAGCAGCTTGGTTTCCTCTGAAGAGACCCAGTACTTC; CDR3aa: CASSLVSSEETQYF
len: 15; d_gene: .; abundance: .; j_gene: TRBJ1-6; v_gene: TRBV6-6; CDR3nt: TGTGCCAGCAGTAACCGGGGTGCCTATAATTCACCCCTCCACTTT; CDR3aa: CASSNRGAYNSPLHF
len: 14; d_gene: TRBD1; abundance: .; j_gene: TRBJ2-7; v_gene: TRBV27; CDR3nt: TGTGCCAGCGCCGGGACAGGGTTTTCCTACGAGCAGTACTTC; CDR3aa: CASAGTGFSYEQYF
len: 16; d_gene: TRBD1; abundance: .; j_gene: TRBJ1-2; v_gene: TRBV6-1; CDR3nt: TGTGCCAGCAGTGCGCCCCCGGGACAGGGTTTCTATGGCTACACCTTC; CDR3aa: CASSAPPGQGFYGYTF
len: 15; d_gene: .; abundance: .; j_gene: TRBJ1-5; v_gene: TRBV7-9; CDR3nt: TGTGCCAGCAGCTTTGGCGCCCGGGGGGGTCAGCCCCAGCATTTT; CDR3aa: CASSFGARGGQPQHF
len: 14; d_gene: TRBD1; abundance: .; j_gene: TRBJ1-4; v_gene: TRBV6-6; CDR3nt: TGTGCCAGCAGCGTACAGGGGCAGAATGAAAAACTGTTTTTT; CDR3aa: CASSVQGQNEKLFF
len: 13; d_gene: TRBD1; abundance: .; j_gene: TRBJ1-3; v_gene: TRBV6-1; CDR3nt: TGTGCCACCCGGACAGGGGCTGGAAACACCATATATTTT; CDR3aa: CATRTGAGNTIYF
len: 15; d_gene: TRBD1; abundance: few; j_gene: TRBJ2-1; v_gene: TRBV12-5; CDR3nt: TGTGCTAGTGGTTTCGGGACAGGGGCTGGGGATGAGCAGTTCTTC; CDR3aa: CASGFGTGAGDEQFF
len: 12; d_gene: .; abundance: .; j_gene: TRBJ1-1; v_gene: TRBV10-1; CDR3nt: TGCGCCAGCAGTGAGGAGGGCACTGAAGCTTTCTTT; CDR3aa: CASSEEGTEAFF
len: 13; d_gene: .; abundance: .; j_gene: TRBJ2-3; v_gene: TRBV5-6; CDR3nt: TGTGCCAGCAGCTCAGAGGGCTGGGATACGCAGTATTTT; CDR3aa: CASSSEGWDTQYF
len: 12; d_gene: TRBD1; abundance: .; j_gene: TRBJ1-1; v_gene: TRBV19; CDR3nt: TGTGCCAGTAGTCTGGCCGGACAGGGAGCTTTCTTT; CDR3aa: CASSLAGQGAFF
len: 14; d_gene: .; abundance: .; j_gene: TRBJ2-7; v_gene: TRBV5-1; CDR3nt: TGCGCCAGCAGCTTGGGCGGGTCCTGGGGCGAGCAGTACTTC; CDR3aa: CASSLGGSWGEQYF
len: 13; d_gene: TRBD1; abundance: .; j_gene: TRBJ2-7; v_gene: TRBV5-4; CDR3nt: TGTGCCAGCAGCCCGGGACAGGGTAACGAGCAGTACTTC; CDR3aa: CASSPGQGNEQYF
len: 14; d_gene: TRBD2; abundance: .; j_gene: TRBJ2-1; v_gene: TRBV6-5; CDR3nt: TGTGCCAGCTTTGCGGGGGGACCCTACAATGAGCAGTTCTTC; CDR3aa: CASFAGGPYNEQFF
len: 14; d_gene: TRBD2; abundance: few; j_gene: TRBJ2-2; v_gene: TRBV5-1; CDR3nt: TGCGCCAGCAGCCCCAGCGGGACCACCGGGGAGCTGTTTTTT; CDR3aa: CASSPSGTTGELFF
len: 16; d_gene: TRBD1; abundance: .; j_gene: TRBJ1-4; v_gene: TRBV5-1; CDR3nt: TGCGCCAGCAGCTGGGGGACAGGGCTACGTAATGAAAAACTGTTTTTT; CDR3aa: CASSWGTGLRNEKLFF
len: 13; d_gene: .; abundance: .; j_gene: TRBJ2-5; v_gene: TRBV5-6; CDR3nt: TGTGCCAGCAGCTTGGACAGGGACGAGACCCAGTACTTC; CDR3aa: CASSLDRDETQYF
len: 14; d_gene: .; abundance: .; j_gene: TRBJ1-2; v_gene: TRBV5-4; CDR3nt: TGTGCCAGCAGCTTGGACAGGACTAACTATGGCTACACCTTC; CDR3aa: CASSLDRTNYGYTF
len: 12; d_gene: .; abundance: once; j_gene: TRBJ2-2; v_gene: TRBV7-3; CDR3nt: TGTGCCAGCTTATCTCCGACCGGGGAGCTGTTTTTT; CDR3aa: CASLSPTGELFF
len: 12; d_gene: .; abundance: .; j_gene: TRBJ1-1; v_gene: TRBV15; CDR3nt: TGTGCCACCAGCCAAAGGGGCTCTGAAGCTTTCTTT; CDR3aa: CATSQRGSEAFF
len: 15; d_gene: .; abundance: .; j_gene: TRBJ1-2; v_gene: TRBV2; CDR3nt: TGTGCCAGCAGTGAGAACCGGGACTCCGTCTATGGCTACACCTTC; CDR3aa: CASSENRDSVYGYTF
len: 15; d_gene: .; abundance: .; j_gene: TRBJ2-3; v_gene: TRBV7-2; CDR3nt: TGTGCCAGTAGGAGAGGCGGGACGAGCACAGATACGCAGTATTTT; CDR3aa: CASRRGGTSTDTQYF
len: 13; d_gene: .; abundance: .; j_gene: TRBJ2-3; v_gene: TRBV30; CDR3nt: TGTGCCTGGAGCCCAGGAAACACAGATACGCAGTATTTT; CDR3aa: CAWSPGNTDTQYF
len: 14; d_gene: TRBD2; abundance: .; j_gene: TRBJ2-7; v_gene: TRBV2; CDR3nt: TGTGCCAGCAGGGTAGCGGGAGGACACTACGAGCAGTACTTC; CDR3aa: CASRVAGGHYEQYF